The 6 T cell receptor beta chains listed next were all sequenced from one sample in a study of T-cell memory formation after mild COVID-19. TCRdb fed the 5' RACE reads into MiXCR, producing one record per CDR3 protein. Counted here are 190,000 or so distinct CDR3 sequences, about a fifth occurring once; the ten biggest clones make up under 30%. The specimen sequenced was PBMCs or a T cell subset sorted from them (not recorded which). Every receptor here comes from an adult woman who had mild COVID-19 (a few samples of this study predate the infection). Cell type and time point are not known.

The rearrangement links TRBV7-6 to TRBJ1-5, with 7 bases aligning to TRBD1. Germline V gene sequence: CDR1 SGHVS, CDR2 FNYEAQ. Trimming cost V 5 bases and J 2 bases; bases outside gene matches: 3. The CDR3 loop spans 14 amino acids. The DNA of the CDR3 is TGTGCCAGCAGCACGGGGACAGGCAATCAGCCCCAGCATTTT. Translated: CASSTGTGNQPQHF.

V usage is TRBV7-3 and J usage is TRBJ1-1; the D is unclear. Germline loops: CDR1 SGHTA, CDR2 FQGTGA. The V gene lost 3 bases and the J gene lost 1 base, with 6 bases spanning the gap. There are 13 residues in the CDR3. The CDR3 here is CASSFWENTEAFF. The CDR3 DNA reads TGTGCCAGCAGCTTCTGGGAGAACACTGAAGCTTTCTTT.

This clonotype has more than one count but fewer than ten. The chain couples TRBV12-3 or TRBV12-4 to TRBJ2-2, with 7 bases aligning to TRBD2. The V and J ends lost 5 bases and 2 bases, in that order; junction bases with no gene match: 5. CDR3 length: 15 residues. For the CDR3, the DNA is TGTGCCAGCAGTCCAACTAGCGTCAACACCGGGGAGCTGTTTTTT. Translated: CASSPTSVNTGELFF.

The V gene is TRBV4-1, the J gene TRBJ2-7, with TRBD1 as a possible D gene (6 bases). Germline CDR1 MGHRA, CDR2 YSYEKL. CDR3 length: 15 residues. Trimming left V 5 bases short and J 3 bases short, with 17 bases between. The CDR3 DNA is TGCGCCAGCAGCGGGGGCGCGGGTGCGGGCTACGAGCAGTACTTC. Protein: CASSGGAGAGYEQYF.

This clonotype came up a few times. The V call is TRBV2, the J call TRBJ2-7, with 8 positions matching TRBD1. Germline V gene data show CDR1 as SNHLY and CDR2 as FYNNEI. The junction had 9 bases not matched to a gene; V was cut back by 8 bases and J by 6 bases. This CDR3 contains 13 residues. The CDR3 coding sequence is TGTGCCAGCGGCCCAGGGGGCTGGGCCGAGCAGTACTTC. This codes for CASGPGGWAEQYF.

This clonotype has ten or more counts. The chain is built from TRBV7-9 and TRBJ1-1, with 7 nucleotides matching TRBD1. This CDR3 comprises 12 residues. The germline gives CDR1 SEHNR, CDR2 FQNEAQ (reference sequence). After removal of 3 bases from V and 7 bases from J, the junction contained 2 bases not matched to a gene. The CDR3 DNA follows: TGTGCCAGCAGCTTCGGACAGGTTGAAGCTTTCTTT. It encodes CASSFGQVEAFF.